The clone carrying this TCR beta chain occurred many times. What it binds is not known. Time point specified: longitudinal time-point 1 (baseline). From 2 million PBMCs stored at -80 C, the unsorted libraries were generated. This sample was included in a study of neurological immune-mediated disorders. Study results and caveats: No sharing of CDR3 amino acid sequences was observed among expanded clones across subjects, suggesting private repertoires in all groups.

CDR1 MDHEN and CDR2 SYDVKM come from the germline V gene. The CDR3 length is 19 residues. Trimming cost V 6 bases and J 0 bases; bases outside gene matches: 14. A single record per CDR3 protein comes from TCRdb applying MiXCR to the 5' RACE reads. The data hold some 77,000 distinct CDR3 sequences, with approximately 13% observed a single time. Specimen: PBMCs. The genes are TRBV28 and TRBJ2-1; 10 bases are shared with TRBD1. This TCR came from a female donor with HTLV-1-associated myelopathy (HAM/TSP). In DNA form, the CDR3 reads TGTGCCAGCAGAAACCCGGGACAGGGGATACCATTCTCCTACAATGAGCAGTTCTTC. The encoded protein is CASRNPGQGIPFSYNEQFF.